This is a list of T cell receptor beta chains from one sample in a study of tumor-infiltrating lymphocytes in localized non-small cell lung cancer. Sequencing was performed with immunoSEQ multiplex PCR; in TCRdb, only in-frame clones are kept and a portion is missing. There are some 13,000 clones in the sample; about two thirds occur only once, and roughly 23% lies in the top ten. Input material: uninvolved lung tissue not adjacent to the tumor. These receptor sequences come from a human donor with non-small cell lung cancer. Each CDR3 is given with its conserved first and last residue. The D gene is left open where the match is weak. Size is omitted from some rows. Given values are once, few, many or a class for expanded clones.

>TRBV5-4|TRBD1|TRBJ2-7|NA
CASSYGTDSYEQYF
TGTGCCAGCAGCTACGGGACAGACTCCTACGAGCAGTACTTC
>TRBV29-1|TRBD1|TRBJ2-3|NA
CSASGTGQNTDTQYF
TGCAGCGCCTCCGGGACAGGGCAAAACACAGATACGCAGTATTTT
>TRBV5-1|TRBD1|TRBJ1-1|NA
CASSLTGGLTEAFF
TGCGCCAGCAGCTTGACAGGGGGCCTCACTGAAGCTTTCTTT
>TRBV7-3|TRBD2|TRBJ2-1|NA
CASSLTPSGGAGEQFF
TGTGCCAGCAGCTTAACTCCTAGCGGGGGGGCCGGTGAGCAGTTCTTC
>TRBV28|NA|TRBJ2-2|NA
CASSFSNTGELFF
TGTGCCAGCAGTTTTTCGAACACCGGGGAGCTGTTTTTT
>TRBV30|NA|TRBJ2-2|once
CAWSVLKSGYVPGELFF
TGTGCCTGGAGTGTACTCAAGTCAGGATATGTCCCCGGGGAGCTGTTTTTT
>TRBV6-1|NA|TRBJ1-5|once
CAGRGQENQPQHF
TGTGCCGGCCGGGGACAAGAGAATCAGCCCCAGCATTTT
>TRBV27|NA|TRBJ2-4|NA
CASREFTLGQTKNIQYF
TGTGCCAGCAGAGAATTTACTTTGGGGCAGACGAAAAACATTCAGTACTTC
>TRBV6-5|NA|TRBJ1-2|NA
CASSSSGGNYGYTF
TGTGCCAGCAGTTCCTCGGGGGGTAACTATGGCTACACCTTC
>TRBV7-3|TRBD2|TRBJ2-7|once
CASSLFASGYEQYF
TGTGCCAGCAGCTTATTCGCTAGCGGGTACGAGCAGTACTTC
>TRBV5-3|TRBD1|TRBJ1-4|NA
CARSEGQSPGRVFF
TGTGCCAGAAGCGAGGGACAGAGCCCTGGGAGGGTGTTTTTT
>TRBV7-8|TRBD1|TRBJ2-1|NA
CASSRDRVPDNEQFF
TGTGCCAGCAGCCGCGACAGGGTTCCGGACAATGAGCAGTTCTTC
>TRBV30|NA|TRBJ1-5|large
CAWSPAGIKPQHF
TGTGCCTGGAGTCCCGCCGGCATCAAGCCCCAGCATTTT
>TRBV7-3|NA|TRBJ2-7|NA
CASSLLAESSYEQYF
TGTGCCAGCAGCTTATTAGCGGAGAGCTCCTACGAGCAGTACTTC
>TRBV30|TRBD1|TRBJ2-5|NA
CAWSVRDRDQETQYF
TGTGCCTGGAGTGTACGGGACAGGGACCAAGAGACCCAGTACTTC
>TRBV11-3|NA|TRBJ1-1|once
CASSEGGGEAFF
TGTGCCAGCAGCGAAGGTGGAGGTGAAGCTTTCTTT
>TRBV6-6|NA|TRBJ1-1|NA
CASSARGDTEAFF
TGTGCCAGCAGTGCCCGGGGGGACACTGAAGCTTTCTTT
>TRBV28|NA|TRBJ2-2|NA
CAASGVGGELFF
TGTGCCGCCTCCGGAGTCGGCGGGGAGCTGTTTTTT
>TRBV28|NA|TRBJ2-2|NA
CASSFRWNTGELFF
TGTGCCAGCAGTTTTCGGTGGAACACCGGGGAGCTGTTTTTT
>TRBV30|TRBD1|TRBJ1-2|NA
CACSQGGQGFNGYTF
TGTGCCTGTTCCCAGGGGGGACAGGGGTTTAACGGCTACACCTTC
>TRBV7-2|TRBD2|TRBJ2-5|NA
CASSPQTSGTETQYF
TGTGCCAGCAGCCCCCAGACTAGCGGGACAGAGACCCAGTACTTC
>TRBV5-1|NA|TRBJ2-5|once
CASSLGQTPGTQYF
TGCGCCAGCAGCTTGGGACAGACCCCAGGGACCCAGTACTTC
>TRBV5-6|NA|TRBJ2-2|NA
CASSLLQSNTGELFF
TGTGCCAGCAGCTTGCTACAGTCGAACACCGGGGAGCTGTTTTTT
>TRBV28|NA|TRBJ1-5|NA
CASSLGQPQHF
TGTGCCAGCAGTCTTGGGCAGCCCCAGCATTTT
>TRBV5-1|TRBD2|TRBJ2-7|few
CASSAEWGLAGGSSYEQYF
TGCGCCAGCAGCGCCGAGTGGGGGCTAGCGGGAGGGAGCTCCTACGAGCAGTACTTC
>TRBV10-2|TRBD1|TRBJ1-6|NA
CASSSGTGGSPLHF
TGCGCCAGCAGCTCCGGGACAGGAGGATCACCCCTCCACTTT
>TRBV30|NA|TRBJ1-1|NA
CAWRPPNTEAFF
TGTGCCTGGAGGCCACCGAACACTGAAGCTTTCTTT
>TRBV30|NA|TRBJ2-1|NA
CAFLSTYQLAEQFF
TGTGCCTTCCTATCAACTTATCAGCTGGCTGAGCAGTTCTTC
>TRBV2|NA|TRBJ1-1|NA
CASSGGRGDSEAFF
TGTGCCAGCAGTGGGGGCAGGGGAGACTCTGAAGCTTTCTTT
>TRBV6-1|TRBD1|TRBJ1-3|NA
CASSAPTGASSGNTIYF
TGTGCCAGCAGTGCCCCGACAGGGGCGAGCTCTGGAAACACCATATATTTT
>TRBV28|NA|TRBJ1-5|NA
CASSTPGARPPQHF
TGTGCCAGCAGTACCCCGGGCGCCCGGCCGCCCCAGCATTTT
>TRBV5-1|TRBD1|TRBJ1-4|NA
CASSRTGAAATNEKLFF
TGCGCCAGCAGCCGAACAGGGGCGGCCGCCACTAATGAAAAACTGTTTTTT
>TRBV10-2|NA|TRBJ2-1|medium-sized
CASSDDPGYNEQFF
TGCGCCAGCAGTGACGACCCCGGGTACAATGAGCAGTTCTTC
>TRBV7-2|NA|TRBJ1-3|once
CASSLDTGVGNTIYF
TGTGCCAGCAGCTTAGATACGGGAGTCGGAAACACCATATATTTT
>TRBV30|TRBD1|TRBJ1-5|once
CASGTGGNQPQHF
TGTGCCTCCGGGACAGGGGGAAATCAGCCCCAGCATTTT
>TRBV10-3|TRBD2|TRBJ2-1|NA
CAIRNLAGGYNEQFF
TGTGCCATCAGAAACCTAGCGGGGGGGTACAATGAGCAGTTCTTC
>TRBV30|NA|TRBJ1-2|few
CAWGDRYYGYTF
TGTGCCTGGGGTGACAGGTACTATGGCTACACCTTC
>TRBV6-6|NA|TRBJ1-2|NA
CASSPRDTNYGYTF
TGTGCCAGCAGTCCCCGGGATACTAACTATGGCTACACCTTC
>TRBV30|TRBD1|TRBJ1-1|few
CAWKGDSMNTEAFF
TGTGCCTGGAAGGGGGACAGTATGAACACTGAAGCTTTCTTT
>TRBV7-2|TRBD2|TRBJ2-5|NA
CASSLPLAGAGETQYF
TGTGCCAGCAGCCTCCCCCTAGCGGGAGCAGGAGAGACCCAGTACTTC
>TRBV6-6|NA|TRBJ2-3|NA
CATTRWLSTDTQYF
TGTGCCACCACTCGTTGGTTATCCACAGATACGCAGTATTTT
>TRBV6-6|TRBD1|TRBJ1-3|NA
CASTLGQGVTGNTIYF
TGTGCCAGCACCCTGGGACAGGGGGTCACTGGAAACACCATATATTTT
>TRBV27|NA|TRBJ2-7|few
CATSQRRVPYEQYF
TGTGCCACCTCCCAACGACGGGTCCCCTACGAGCAGTACTTC
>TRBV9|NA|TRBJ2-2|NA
CASSVVAGEGGELFF
TGTGCCAGCAGCGTAGTGGCAGGGGAAGGTGGGGAGCTGTTTTTT
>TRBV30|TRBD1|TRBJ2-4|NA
CAWRQPGQQANIQYF
TGTGCCTGGAGACAACCGGGACAGCAAGCAAACATTCAGTACTTC
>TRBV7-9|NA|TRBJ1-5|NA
CASSLSQVNQPQHF
TGTGCCAGCAGCTTATCACAGGTCAATCAGCCCCAGCATTTT
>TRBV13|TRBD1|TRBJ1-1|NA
CASSFLSGTGNTEAFF
TGTGCCAGCAGCTTTTTATCCGGGACAGGGAACACTGAAGCTTTCTTT
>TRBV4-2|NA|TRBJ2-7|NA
CASSREGRATYEQYF
TGTGCCAGCAGCCGCGAGGGCAGGGCAACCTACGAGCAGTACTTC
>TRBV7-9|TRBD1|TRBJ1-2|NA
CASSFGQGASGYTF
TGTGCCAGCAGCTTTGGACAGGGGGCGAGCGGCTACACCTTC
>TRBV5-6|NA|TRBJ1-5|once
CASSLSNSNQPQHF
TGTGCCAGCAGCTTGTCAAATAGCAATCAGCCCCAGCATTTT
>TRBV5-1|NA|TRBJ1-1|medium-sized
CASAQEQGRGEAFF
TGCGCCAGCGCCCAGGAGCAGGGAAGGGGTGAAGCTTTCTTT
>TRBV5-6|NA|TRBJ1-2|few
CASSLGSYRYGYTF
TGTGCCAGCAGCTTGGGGTCCTACCGCTATGGCTACACCTTC
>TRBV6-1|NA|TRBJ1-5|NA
CASSETWAPTSNQPQHF
TGTGCCAGCAGTGAAACTTGGGCCCCAACTAGCAATCAGCCCCAGCATTTT
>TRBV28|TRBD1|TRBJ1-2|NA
CAISTGDPNYGYTF
TGTGCCATCTCCACAGGGGACCCTAACTATGGCTACACCTTC
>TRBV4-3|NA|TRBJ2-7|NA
CASSQEAVRYEQYF
TGCGCCAGCAGCCAAGAAGCGGTTAGGTACGAGCAGTACTTC
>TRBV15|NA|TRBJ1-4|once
CATSSQPPPNEKLFF
TGTGCCACCAGCAGTCAACCTCCCCCAAATGAAAAACTGTTTTTT
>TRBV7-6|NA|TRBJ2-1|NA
CASSTGPPSSYNEQFF
TGTGCCAGCAGTACGGGTCCTCCGAGCTCCTACAATGAGCAGTTCTTC
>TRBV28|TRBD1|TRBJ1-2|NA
CASSPDRRFGYTF
TGTGCCAGCAGCCCGGACAGGCGGTTTGGCTACACCTTC
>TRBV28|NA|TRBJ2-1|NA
CASSWGDREGNEQFF
TGTGCCAGCAGTTGGGGCGACAGGGAGGGGAATGAGCAGTTCTTC
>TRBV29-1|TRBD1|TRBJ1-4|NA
CSVGTGTGEKLFF
TGCAGCGTCGGGACAGGGACCGGTGAAAAACTGTTTTTT